The 10 T cell receptor beta chains reported below all come from one sample, sequenced in a study of cytomegalovirus exposure and HLA in healthy donors. In the PCR, 60 Vbeta and 13 Jbeta primers were used. The method was immunoSEQ multiplex PCR; TCRdb's version includes in-frame clones alone and lacks a portion of them. The sample lists more than 140,000 clones, around 79% occurring once. Sequencing input: PBMCs. These receptors were collected from a male donor in good health and CMV-seronegative.

This clone showed up just a few times. The chain combines TRBV5-1 with TRBJ1-6; 9 bases line up with TRBD1. The germline V gene encodes CDR1 SGHRS and CDR2 YFSETQ. V lost 7 bases and J lost 5; bases outside the gene matches: 10. The CDR3 is 16 residues long. Written as DNA, the CDR3 is TGCGCCAGCTCCAGATTGGACAGGGGTGATAATTCACCCCTCCACTTT. The encoded protein is CASSRLDRGDNSPLHF.

This sequence joins TRBV19 and TRBJ1-5; maybe TRBD1 (5 bases). The ends were cut back, 3 bases at V and 2 bases at J, with 8 bases in the middle. The CDR3 totals 14 residues. Germline V gives CDR1 LNHDA, CDR2 SQIVND (reference sequence). As DNA, the CDR3 is TGTGCCAGTAGTATGGGGCAGGGCAATCAGCCCCAGCATTTT. It specifies CASSMGQGNQPQHF.

This clone appeared once. The chain has TRBV7-2 and TRBJ1-1; 7 bases agree with TRBD1. Germline V gene lookup returns CDR1 SGHTA and CDR2 FQGNSA. Losses at the gene ends were 1 base for V and 1 base for J; bases not matched to a gene: 6. The CDR3 contains 16 residues. The CDR3 coding sequence is TGTGCCAGCAGCTTAGGGGGACAGAAGTCGAACACTGAAGCTTTCTTT. This translates into CASSLGGQKSNTEAFF. Full variable domain (missing parts from reference TRBV7-2 and TRBJ1-1): GAGVSQSPSNKVTEKGKDVELRCDPISGHTALYWYRQSLGQGLEFLIYFQGNSAPDKSGLPSDRFSAERTGGSVSTLTIQRTQQEDSAVYLCASSLGGQKSNTEAFFGQGTRLTVV.

The V gene is TRBV6-4, the J gene TRBJ2-1; 11 nucleotides agree with TRBD2. Losses at the gene ends were 0 bases for V and 8 bases for J; bases not matched to a gene: 6. This CDR3 has 16 amino acids. CDR1 MRHNA and CDR2 SNTAGT come from the germline V gene. As DNA, the CDR3 is TGTGCCAGCAGTGACTCCGTACTAGCGGGAGTCGATGAGCAGTTCTTC. Translated: CASSDSVLAGVDEQFF.

The table lists this clone with a few counts. The V call is TRBV5-3, the J call TRBJ2-7; 10 bases agree with TRBD1. TRBV5-3 is an open reading frame whose function is uncertain. V shed 0 bases, J shed 6 bases, and the junction held 12 bases outside the gene matches. The CDR3 has 17 amino acids. CDR3 region: CARSLEVRDRGFGEQYF. CDR3 coding DNA: TGTGCCAGAAGCTTGGAGGTACGGGACAGGGGCTTCGGCGAGCAGTACTTC.

As DNA, the CDR3 is TGTGCCAGCTCAACGGGACAGGACTCCTACAATGAGCAGTTCTTC. Its translation: CASSTGQDSYNEQFF. This chain joins TRBV18 and TRBJ2-1; 8 bases match TRBD1. The trim removed 5 bases at V and 0 bases at J, leaving 3 bases unmatched. The germline V gene encodes CDR1 KGHSH and CDR2 LQKENI. This CDR3 is 15 amino acids long.

V gene TRBV30 combines with J gene TRBJ1-6; D gene ambiguous. The ends were cut back, 7 bases at V and 0 bases at J, with 16 bases in the middle. The CDR3 contains 16 residues. CDR1 is GTSNPN and CDR2 is SVGIG in the germline V gene (reference sequence). The CDR3 nucleotides read TGTGCCTCTCCCGGTGGGCAGAGCTCCTATAATTCACCCCTCCACTTT. It is translated as CASPGGQSSYNSPLHF.

Here the CDR3 reads CASSAGQGSYEQYF. CDR3 bases: TGTGCCAGCAGCGCGGGACAGGGGAGCTACGAGCAGTACTTC. The genes are TRBV7-8 and TRBJ2-7; 10 bases agree with TRBD1. Germline CDR1 is SGHVS and CDR2 is FQNEAQ. The CDR3 loop spans 14 amino acids. V was clipped by 5 bases and J by 3 bases; unmatched bases: 4. The entire variable domain, with the rest obtained from reference TRBV7-8 and TRBJ2-7, is as follows: GAGVSQSPRYKVAKRGQDVALRCDPISGHVSLFWYQQALGQGPEFLTYFQNEAQLDKSGLPSDRFFAERPEGSVSTLKIQRTQQEDSAVYLCASSAGQGSYEQYFGPGTRLTVT.

This clone was seen a handful of times. The rearrangement uses TRBV4-2 and TRBJ2-7; 10 bases fit TRBD1. Unmatched junction bases numbered 0, after V lost 1 base and J lost 0 bases. The CDR3 contains 15 residues. The germline V gene has CDR1 LGHNA and CDR2 YNFKEQ. CDR3 nucleotide sequence: TGTGCCAGCAGCCAAGGGACAGGGGGCTCCTACGAGCAGTACTTC. This gives the protein CASSQGTGGSYEQYF.

This sequence joins TRBV5-4 and TRBJ2-2; 7 bases fit TRBD1. The V gene's germline CDR1 is SGHNT and CDR2 YYREEE (reference sequence). V was pared by 4 bases and J by 1 base, with 7 bases of the junction left unmatched. This CDR3 has 16 residues. CDR3 sequence reads: CASSPPGQKNTGELFF. DNA of the CDR3: TGTGCCAGCAGCCCCCCGGGACAGAAGAACACCGGGGAGCTGTTTTTT.